The rows below give T cell receptor beta chains drawn from one sample of a study of T cell responses to AZD1222 COVID-19 vaccine. Clones were read by immunoSEQ multiplex PCR, and TCRdb kept only the in-frame ones, dropping some. The table records more than 95,000 clones, approximately 86% of them present only once. Sequencing used peripheral blood, obtained 28 days after the second dose of the MenACWY control vaccine. All receptors come from an adult who received the MenACWY meningococcal vaccine as a control. Each CDR3 is given with its conserved first and last residue. A D gene is named only where the DNA matches it firmly. The size field is filled for only some rows; it gives once, few, many or a size class.

j_call,clone_size,v_call,d_call,cdr3_aa,cdr3_nt
TRBJ1-1,NA,TRBV10-1,TRBD1,CGSARQGARTEAFF,TGCGGTTCTGCCCGACAGGGGGCGAGGACTGAAGCTTTCTTT
TRBJ2-3,NA,TRBV5-5,TRBD2,CASRTTSGGVNTDTQYF,TGTGCCAGCAGAACTACTAGCGGGGGGGTTAATACAGATACGCAGTATTTT
TRBJ2-2,NA,TRBV5-6,TRBD2,CASSLGLAGTGELFF,TGTGCCAGCAGCTTGGGTCTAGCGGGGACCGGGGAGCTGTTTTTT
TRBJ1-6,NA,TRBV4-3,NA,CASSLGRASNSPLHF,TGCGCCAGCAGCCTTGGACGGGCCTCTAATTCACCCCTCCACTTT
TRBJ1-5,NA,TRBV5-1,NA,CASSLDVNQPQHF,TGCGCCAGCAGCTTGGACGTAAATCAGCCCCAGCATTTT
TRBJ2-7,NA,TRBV19,TRBD1,CASSKNRGYEQYF,TGTGCCAGTAGTAAAAACAGGGGCTACGAGCAGTACTTC
TRBJ1-1,NA,TRBV5-1,NA,CASSSEGGNTEAFF,TGCGCCAGCAGCTCCGAAGGGGGGAACACTGAAGCTTTCTTT
TRBJ1-2,few,TRBV29-1,NA,CSFGGNYGYTF,TGCAGCTTCGGTGGGAACTATGGCTACACCTTC
TRBJ2-7,few,TRBV6-6,TRBD2,CASSPQLSGGGYSYEQYF,TGTGCCAGCAGTCCCCAGTTGTCTGGCGGGGGGTATTCCTACGAGCAGTACTTC
TRBJ2-1,NA,TRBV5-5,NA,CASSFRDFQGNEQFF,TGTGCCAGCAGCTTCCGGGACTTCCAAGGGAATGAGCAGTTCTTC